Included here is one T cell receptor (beta chain) sequence, with context. No antigen is known for it. Data came from immunoSEQ multiplex PCR; TCRdb stores just in-frame clones and leaves some out. The table records about 120,000 clones, approximately 93% of them present only once. The sample belongs to a study of T cell responses to AZD1222 COVID-19 vaccine. Study-level points and caveats: Most donors were white British and more were female, and clonal diversity was possibly underestimated.

The germline V and J ends were trimmed by 7 bases and 5 bases, with 20 bases remaining between them. The germline V gene encodes CDR1 SGHTA and CDR2 FQGNSA. The CDR3 consists of 15 residues. The chain has TRBV7-2 and TRBJ1-1; D not certain. The source is an adult in good health. The sample here was peripheral blood, taken on day 0 of AZD1222 vaccination. The CDR3 nucleotides are TGTGCCAGCAACCTGCTTCTCTCGGGAGAAACTGAAGCTTTCTTT. This gives the protein CASNLLLSGETEAFF.